This entry lists 24 T cell receptor beta chains sequenced from one sample in a study. TCRdb reprocessed the 5' RACE reads with MiXCR, giving one entry per CDR3 protein. The sample carries 53,000 or so distinct CDR3 sequences, approximately 23% recorded once. The source material was tumor-infiltrating naive CD4+ T cells sorted from the breast tumor. The sample's subset: naive CD4+ T cells, CD4+CD45RA+CD25-. These receptors were collected from a female donor with breast cancer.

This clonotype was picked up a small number of times. The rearrangement joins TRBV20-1 to TRBJ2-1; D gene ambiguous. CDR3 length equals 12 residues. Germline lookup yields CDR1 DFQATT and CDR2 SNEGSKA (reference sequence). The V and J ends lost 3 bases and 7 bases respectively, with 10 bases between them. In nucleotides, the CDR3 is TGCAGTGCTAGGTTTGGACCGAATGAGCAGTTCTTC. Translating it yields CSARFGPNEQFF.

This clonotype was counted a few times. The chain joins TRBV5-1 to TRBJ1-2; 7 nucleotides agree with TRBD1. V shed 0 bases and J 8 bases; nucleotides not matched to a gene: 4. This CDR3 is 13 amino acids long. Germline V gene data show CDR1 as SGHRS and CDR2 as YFSETQ. CDR3 sequence reads: CASSLEGAGGYTF. CDR3 sequence (DNA): TGCGCCAGCAGCTTGGAGGGGGCTGGAGGCTACACCTTC.

This clonotype appeared a few times. This chain connects TRBV11-2 to TRBJ2-1; no definite D call. V lost 1 base and J 7 bases, leaving 8 bases between the germline ends. Germline values: CDR1 SGHAT, CDR2 FQNNGV. The CDR3 consists of 13 residues. Here the CDR3 reads CASSLVGINEQFF. The CDR3 DNA reads TGTGCCAGCAGCTTAGTAGGGATTAATGAGCAGTTCTTC.

The chain uses TRBV11-2 and TRBJ2-3; 11 positions match TRBD2. V was clipped by 5 bases and J by 4 bases; unmatched bases: 8. CDR1 and CDR2 from the germline V gene are SGHAT and FQNNGV. The CDR3 spans 16 residues. CDR3: CASSRRLAGGSDTQYF. Here the CDR3 DNA reads TGTGCCAGCAGCCGGCGTCTAGCGGGAGGTTCAGATACGCAGTATTTT.

In the case of this clonotype: Germline is not matched at one junction end, which may reflect a read error. The V gene is TRBV29-1, the J gene TRBJ2-3, with a tentative D call TRBD1 (6 bases). CDR3 size: 14 residues. Looked up from germline, CDR1 is SQVTM and CDR2 is ANQGSEA. CDR3 amino acids: CSVARGGTTGTQYF. CDR3 in DNA: TGCAGCGTTGCCAGGGGTGGGACCACAGGTACGCAGTATTTT.

Turning to this clonotype: Germline and junction disagree at one end, which may indicate a read error. The V gene is TRBV6-5, the J gene TRBJ2-5, with 12 bases aligning to TRBD2. Germline CDR1 is MNHEY and CDR2 is SVGAGI. The CDR3 length is 17 residues. In nucleotides, the CDR3 is TGTGCCAGCAGTTACACTACTAGCGGGGGGATCCAAGGGACCCAGTACTTC. Encoded protein: CASSYTTSGGIQGTQYF.

The chain combines TRBV9 with TRBJ1-2; a possible D gene is TRBD1 (5 bases). Trimming removed 6 bases from V and 2 bases from J, with 11 bases in between. CDR1 is SGDLS and CDR2 is YYNGEE in the germline V gene. The CDR3 runs to 13 residues. CDR3 in DNA: TGTGCCAGCACCCAAGGGGTGAACTATGGCTACACCTTC. Translating it yields CASTQGVNYGYTF.

This clonotype appeared a few times. This chain connects TRBV20-1 to TRBJ1-2, with 9 bases lining up with TRBD1. Trimming removed 3 bases from V and 6 bases from J; junction bases left unmatched: 14. Germline V lookup: CDR1 DFQATT, CDR2 SNEGSKA (reference sequence). This CDR3 is built from 16 residues. DNA for the CDR3: TGCAGTGCTAGTAGGGGACAGGGAGTAGGGTCTAATGGCTACACCTTC. Its protein is CSASRGQGVGSNGYTF.

Remarks on this clonotype: A junction end diverges from the germline sequence, so it may reflect a read error. V and J are TRBV20-1 and TRBJ2-2; 8 bases are a match to TRBD2. CDR3 length equals 16 residues. CDR1 DFQATT and CDR2 SNEGSKA come from the germline V gene (reference sequence). In nucleotides, the CDR3 is TGCAGTGCTAGAGATGCCCTAGCGGGTAACACCGGGGAGCCGTTTTTT. Its translation is CSARDALAGNTGEPFF.

V usage is TRBV6-6 and J usage is TRBJ1-1; D not resolved. The CDR3 has 14 amino acids. V dropped 10 bases and J dropped 4 bases, with 19 bases sitting between them. Per germline, CDR1 MNHNY and CDR2 SVGAGI (reference sequence). The CDR3 loop is CAIRWARGSTEAFF. The CDR3, as DNA: TGTGCCATCCGGTGGGCCCGGGGTAGCACTGAAGCTTTCTTT.

This chain links TRBV5-1 with TRBJ2-7; 8 bases align to TRBD2. This CDR3 comprises 14 residues. CDR1 is SGHRS, CDR2 YFSETQ, per germline. Trimming at V came to 1 base and at J to 6 bases, leaving 6 bases not matched to a gene. CDR3 sequence reads: CASSLKMAGGEQYF. CDR3 bases: TGCGCCAGCAGCTTGAAAATGGCGGGAGGCGAGCAGTACTTC.

This clonotype occurred a few times. DNA of the CDR3: TGCGCCAGCAGCTTGATGGGGGGCGTTGGCACAGATACGCAGTATTTT. Its translation is CASSLMGGVGTDTQYF. The chain employs TRBV5-1 and TRBJ2-3, with D perhaps assigned TRBD1 or TRBD2 (6 bases each). Looked up from germline, CDR1 is SGHRS and CDR2 is YFSETQ. Trimming pared 1 base from V and 1 base from J, leaving 13 bases between. The CDR3 length is 16 residues.

The chain has TRBV15 and TRBJ1-4, with 10 bases matching TRBD1. The ends lost 0 bases at V and 8 bases at J; junction bases unmatched: 3. Germline V gene sequence: CDR1 LNHNV, CDR2 YYDKDF (reference sequence). The CDR3 extends over 15 amino acids. The CDR3 DNA follows: TGTGCCACCAGCAGAGATTTGGGACAGGGGGAAAAACTGTTTTTT. Translation: CATSRDLGQGEKLFF.

This clonotype was detected a few times. The junction departs from the called germline gene at one end, perhaps through a read error. The V and J genes are TRBV4-2 and TRBJ1-1; D is ambiguous. This CDR3 comprises 14 residues. Looked up from germline, CDR1 is LGHNA and CDR2 is YNFKEQ. The CDR3 DNA follows: TGTGCCGGCAGCCCTCGACGGGGTAACACTGAAGCTTTCTTT. This encodes CAGSPRRGNTEAFF.

The CDR3 DNA is TGCAGCGTAGGACAGAAACAAGAGACCCAGTACTTC. It translates to CSVGQKQETQYF. The chain uses TRBV29-1 and TRBJ2-5, with a possible D match to TRBD1 (6 bases). V lost 6 bases to trimming and J lost 2 bases, with 10 bases between them. The germline gives CDR1 SQVTM, CDR2 ANQGSEA. The CDR3 runs 12 residues.

J is TRBJ1-5 and V is TRBV28; unclear D gene. V lost 5 bases to trimming and J lost 3 bases, with 11 bases between them. CDR1 MDHEN and CDR2 SYDVKM come from the germline V gene. The CDR3 consists of 14 residues. The CDR3 region is CASSLPKVNQPQHF. The CDR3 nucleotides read TGTGCCAGCAGTCTACCTAAGGTCAATCAGCCCCAGCATTTT. Variable domain in full (rest from reference TRBV28 and TRBJ1-5): DVKVTQSSRYLVKRTGEKVFLECVQDMDHENMFWYRQDPGLGLRLIYFSYDVKMKEKGDIPEGYSVSREKKERFSLILESASTNQTSMYLCASSLPKVNQPQHFGDGTRLSIL.

In nucleotides, the CDR3 is TGCAGTGCTAGACGAGGACAGGGGAACACTGAAGCTTTCTTT. As protein: CSARRGQGNTEAFF. The rearrangement joins TRBV20-1 to TRBJ1-1; 8 bases match TRBD1. V lost 2 bases and J lost 1; bases outside the gene matches: 3. This CDR3 contains 14 residues. CDR1 is DFQATT, CDR2 SNEGSKA, per germline (reference sequence).

Notes on this clonotype: One end of the junction does not line up with germline, which may come from a read error. The V and J genes are TRBV2 and TRBJ1-1; the match to TRBD1 covers 11 bases. Germline CDR1 is SNHLY and CDR2 is FYNNEI. CDR3 length: 15 amino acids. CDR3 nucleotide sequence: TGTGCCAGCAACAAAAGGGACAGGGGGAACACTGAAGCTCTCTTT. This codes for CASNKRDRGNTEALF.

Turning to this clonotype: This may stem from a read error, because a much larger clone lies one nucleotide away. The conserved final phenylalanine or tryptophan is absent from the CDR3, which likely points to a read error. The chain recombines TRBV7-6 with TRBJ1-1; tentative D call: TRBD1 (6 bases). This CDR3 is 14 amino acids long. Germline V gene lookup returns CDR1 SGHVS and CDR2 FNYEAQ. Trimming shortened V by 5 bases and J by 3 bases, and 13 bases separated the two germline ends. CDR3 sequence reads: CASSPRTEYTEAFL. DNA for the CDR3: TGTGCCAGCAGCCCTCGGACAGAATACACTGAAGCTTTCTTG.

This clonotype showed up just a few times. The chain carries TRBV20-1 and TRBJ1-5; no definite D call. V lost 3 bases, J lost 0 bases, and 6 bases lay in between. The germline V gene has CDR1 DFQATT and CDR2 SNEGSKA (reference sequence). CDR3 length: 13 residues. The CDR3 loop reads CSASEYSNQPQHF. The CDR3 DNA is TGCAGTGCTAGCGAGTATAGCAATCAGCCCCAGCATTTT.

A few counts support this clonotype. The V gene is TRBV7-2, the J gene TRBJ2-2, with D maybe TRBD1 (6 bases). From germline, CDR1 is SGHTA and CDR2 FQGNSA. This CDR3 has 14 residues. Between the trimmed V and J ends, which lost 2 bases and 7 bases, there was a span of 11 bases. The CDR3 bases are TGTGCCAGCAGCTTAAGGACAGTAGGCGGGGAGCTGTTTTTT. Its translation: CASSLRTVGGELFF.

The V and J genes are TRBV6-1 and TRBJ1-5, with no clear D. V lost 4 bases to trimming and J lost 6 bases, with 16 bases between them. The CDR3 has 15 residues. The V gene's germline CDR1 is MNHNS and CDR2 SASEGT. CDR3 in amino acids: CASSGAPRGGQPQHF. CDR3 nucleotide sequence: TGTGCCAGCAGTGGAGCACCCCGGGGAGGTCAGCCCCAGCATTTT.

Ten or more counts support this clonotype. The CDR3 sequence: CASSLGSQGNTEAFF. In DNA, the CDR3 is TGTGCCAGCAGCTTAGGGTCCCAGGGGAACACTGAAGCTTTCTTT. V and J are TRBV9 and TRBJ1-1, with D perhaps TRBD1 (5 bases). Trimming cost V 4 bases and J 1 base, with 14 bases left between them. The CDR3 has 15 amino acids. Germline V gives CDR1 SGDLS, CDR2 YYNGEE.

V usage is TRBV10-3 and J usage is TRBJ2-1, with 9 bases matching TRBD2. Germline lookup yields CDR1 ENHRY and CDR2 SYGVKD. With V trimmed by 3 bases and J by 5 bases, 11 bases remained unmatched. CDR3 length: 17 amino acids. The CDR3 region is CAISDQGAGGPNNEQFF. In DNA, the CDR3 is TGTGCCATCAGTGACCAGGGTGCGGGAGGGCCAAACAATGAGCAGTTCTTC.